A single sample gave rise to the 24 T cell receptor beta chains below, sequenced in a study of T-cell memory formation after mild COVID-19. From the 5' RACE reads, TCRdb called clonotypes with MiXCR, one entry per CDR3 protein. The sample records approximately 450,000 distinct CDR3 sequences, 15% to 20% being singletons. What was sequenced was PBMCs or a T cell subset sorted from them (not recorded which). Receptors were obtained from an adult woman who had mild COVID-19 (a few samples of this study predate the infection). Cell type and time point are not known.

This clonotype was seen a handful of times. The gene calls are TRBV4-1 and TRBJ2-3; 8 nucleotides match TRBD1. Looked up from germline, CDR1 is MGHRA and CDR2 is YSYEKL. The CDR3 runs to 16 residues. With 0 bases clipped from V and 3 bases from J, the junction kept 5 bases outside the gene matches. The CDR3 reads CASSQERTGSTDTQYF. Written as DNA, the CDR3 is TGCGCCAGCAGCCAAGAAAGGACAGGGAGTACAGATACGCAGTATTTT.

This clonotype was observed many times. The CDR3 region is CSVVRETGELFF. CDR3 coding DNA: TGCAGCGTTGTCAGAGAGACCGGGGAGCTGTTTTTT. The V and J genes are TRBV29-1 and TRBJ2-2; no reliable D call. CDR3 length equals 12 residues. Between the trimmed V and J ends, which lost 4 bases and 5 bases, there was a span of 8 bases. Germline V gene data show CDR1 as SQVTM and CDR2 as ANQGSEA.

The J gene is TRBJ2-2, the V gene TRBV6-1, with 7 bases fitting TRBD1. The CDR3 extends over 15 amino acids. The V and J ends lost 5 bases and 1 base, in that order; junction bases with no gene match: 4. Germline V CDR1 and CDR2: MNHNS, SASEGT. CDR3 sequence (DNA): TGTGCCAGCAGTCGACAGGGCCTGAACACCGGGGAGCTGTTTTTT. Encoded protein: CASSRQGLNTGELFF.

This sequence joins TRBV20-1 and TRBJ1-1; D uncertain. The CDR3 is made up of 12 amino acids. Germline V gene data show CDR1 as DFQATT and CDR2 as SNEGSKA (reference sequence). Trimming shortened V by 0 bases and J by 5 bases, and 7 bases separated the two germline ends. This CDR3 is CSAREPPTEAFF. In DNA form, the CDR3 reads TGCAGTGCTAGAGAGCCTCCGACTGAAGCTTTCTTT.

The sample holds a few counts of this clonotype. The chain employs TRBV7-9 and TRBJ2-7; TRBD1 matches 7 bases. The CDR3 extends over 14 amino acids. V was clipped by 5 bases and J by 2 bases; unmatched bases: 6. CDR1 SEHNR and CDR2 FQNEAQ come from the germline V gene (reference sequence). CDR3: CASSLGDRPYEQYF. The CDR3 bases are TGTGCCAGCAGCCTCGGGGACAGACCCTACGAGCAGTACTTC.

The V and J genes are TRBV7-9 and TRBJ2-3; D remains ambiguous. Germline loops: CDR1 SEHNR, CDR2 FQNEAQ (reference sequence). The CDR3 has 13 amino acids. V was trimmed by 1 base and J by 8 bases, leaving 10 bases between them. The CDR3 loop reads CASSLVEHGTQYF. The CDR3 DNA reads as TGTGCCAGCAGCTTAGTGGAACATGGTACGCAGTATTTT. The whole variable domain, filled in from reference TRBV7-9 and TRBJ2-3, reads DTGVSQNPRHKITKRGQNVTFRCDPISEHNRLYWYRQTLGQGPEFLTYFQNEAQLEKSRLLSDRFSAERPKGSFSTLEIQRTEQGDSAMYLCASSLVEHGTQYFGPGTRLTVL.

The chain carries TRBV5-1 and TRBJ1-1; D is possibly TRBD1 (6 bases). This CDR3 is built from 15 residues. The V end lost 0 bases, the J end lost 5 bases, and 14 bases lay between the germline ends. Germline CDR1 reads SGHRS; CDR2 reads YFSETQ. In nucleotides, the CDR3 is TGCGCCAGCAGCTTGGCAGAAGGGGGTCGGACTGAAGCTTTCTTT. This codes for CASSLAEGGRTEAFF.

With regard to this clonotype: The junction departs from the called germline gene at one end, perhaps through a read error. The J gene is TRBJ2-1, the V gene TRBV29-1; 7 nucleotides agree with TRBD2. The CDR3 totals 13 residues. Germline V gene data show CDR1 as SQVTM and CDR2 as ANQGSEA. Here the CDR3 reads CSEEERGYNDQFF. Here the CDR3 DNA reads TGCAGCGAGGAGGAGCGGGGCTACAATGATCAGTTCTTC.

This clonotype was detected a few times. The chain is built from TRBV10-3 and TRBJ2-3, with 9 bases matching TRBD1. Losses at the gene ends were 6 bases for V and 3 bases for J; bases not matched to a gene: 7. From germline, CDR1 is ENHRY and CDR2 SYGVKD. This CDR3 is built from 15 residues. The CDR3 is CAIRLTGGSTDTQYF. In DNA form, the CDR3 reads TGTGCCATCAGATTGACAGGGGGTAGTACAGATACGCAGTATTTT.

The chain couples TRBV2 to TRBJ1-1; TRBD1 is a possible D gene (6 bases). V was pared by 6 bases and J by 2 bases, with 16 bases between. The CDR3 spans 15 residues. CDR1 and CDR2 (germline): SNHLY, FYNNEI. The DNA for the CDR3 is TGTGCCAGCAGGCGAGGACAGAGGGGCAACACTGAAGCTTTCTTT. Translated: CASRRGQRGNTEAFF.

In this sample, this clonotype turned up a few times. CDR3 sequence (DNA): TGTGCCAGCTCACCCAGACAGGTCCCCTACGAGCAGTACTTC. It specifies CASSPRQVPYEQYF. The J gene is TRBJ2-7, the V gene TRBV18, with TRBD1 as a possible D gene (6 bases). From germline, CDR1 is KGHSH and CDR2 LQKENI. CDR3 size: 14 residues. V was trimmed by 3 bases and J by 2 bases, leaving 11 bases between them.

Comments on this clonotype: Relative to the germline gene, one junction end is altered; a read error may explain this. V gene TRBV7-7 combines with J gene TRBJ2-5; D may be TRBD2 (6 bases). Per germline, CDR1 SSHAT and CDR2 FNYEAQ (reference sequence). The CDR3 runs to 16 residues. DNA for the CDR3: TGTGCTAGCAGCTTAGCGGCTAGTAGAAATCAAGAGACCCAGTACTTC. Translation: CASSLAASRNQETQYF.

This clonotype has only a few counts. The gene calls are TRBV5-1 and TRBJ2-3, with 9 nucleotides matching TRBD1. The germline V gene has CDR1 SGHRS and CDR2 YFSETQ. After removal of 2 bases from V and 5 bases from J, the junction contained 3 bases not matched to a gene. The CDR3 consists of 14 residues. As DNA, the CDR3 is TGCGCCAGCAGCTTAGGGACAGGGTTAGATACGCAGTATTTT. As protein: CASSLGTGLDTQYF.

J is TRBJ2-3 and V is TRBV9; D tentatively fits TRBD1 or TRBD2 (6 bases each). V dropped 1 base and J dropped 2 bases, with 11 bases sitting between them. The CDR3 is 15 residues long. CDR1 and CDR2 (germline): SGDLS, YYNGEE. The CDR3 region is CASSVSPGATDTQYF. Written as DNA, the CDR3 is TGTGCCAGCAGCGTATCCCCGGGGGCCACAGATACGCAGTATTTT.

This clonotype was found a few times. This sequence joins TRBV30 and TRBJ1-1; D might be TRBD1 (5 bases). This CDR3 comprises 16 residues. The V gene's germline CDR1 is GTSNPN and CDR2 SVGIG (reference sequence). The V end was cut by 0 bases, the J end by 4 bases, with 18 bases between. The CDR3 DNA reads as TGTGCCTGGAGTGTGCCCGGGACTTGGGGTGGCACTGAAGCTTTCTTT. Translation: CAWSVPGTWGGTEAFF.

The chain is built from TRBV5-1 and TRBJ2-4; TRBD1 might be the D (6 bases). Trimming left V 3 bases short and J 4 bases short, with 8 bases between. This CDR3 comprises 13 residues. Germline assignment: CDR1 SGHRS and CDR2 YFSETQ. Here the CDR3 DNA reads TGCGCCAGCAGCTGGGGGCAGAAAAACATTCAGTACTTC. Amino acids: CASSWGQKNIQYF. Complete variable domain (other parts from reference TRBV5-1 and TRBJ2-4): KAGVTQTPRYLIKTRGQQVTLSCSPISGHRSVSWYQQTPGQGLQFLFEYFSETQRNKGNFPGRFSGRQFSNSRSEMNVSTLELGDSALYLCASSWGQKNIQYFGAGTRLSVL.

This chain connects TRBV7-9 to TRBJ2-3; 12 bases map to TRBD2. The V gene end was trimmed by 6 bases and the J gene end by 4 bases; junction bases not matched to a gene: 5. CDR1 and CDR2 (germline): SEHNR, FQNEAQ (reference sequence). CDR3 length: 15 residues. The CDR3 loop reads CASSQTSGSADTQYF. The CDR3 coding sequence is TGTGCCAGCAGTCAGACTAGCGGGAGTGCAGATACGCAGTATTTT.

The CDR3 loop is CASSQSPQAYEQYF. The CDR3 DNA sequence: TGTGCCAGCAGCCAATCGCCACAGGCGTACGAGCAGTACTTC. The chain combines TRBV16 with TRBJ2-7, with TRBD1 as a possible D gene (5 bases). Germline V gives CDR1 KGHSY, CDR2 FQNENV. There are 14 residues in the CDR3. Trimming removed 0 bases at V and 4 bases at J, with 10 bases between.

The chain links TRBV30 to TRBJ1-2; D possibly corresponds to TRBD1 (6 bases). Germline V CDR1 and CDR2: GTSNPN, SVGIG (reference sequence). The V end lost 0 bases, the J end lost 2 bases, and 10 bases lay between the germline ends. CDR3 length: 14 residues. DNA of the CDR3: TGTGCCTGGAGTGTAAGGGGGGGGAACTATGGCTACACCTTC. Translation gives CAWSVRGGNYGYTF.

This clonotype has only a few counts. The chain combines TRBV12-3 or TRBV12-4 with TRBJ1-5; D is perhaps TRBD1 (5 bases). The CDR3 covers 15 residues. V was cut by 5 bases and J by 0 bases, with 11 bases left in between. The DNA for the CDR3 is TGTGCCAGCAGTCTCTGGACACATAGCAATCAGCCCCAGCATTTT. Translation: CASSLWTHSNQPQHF.

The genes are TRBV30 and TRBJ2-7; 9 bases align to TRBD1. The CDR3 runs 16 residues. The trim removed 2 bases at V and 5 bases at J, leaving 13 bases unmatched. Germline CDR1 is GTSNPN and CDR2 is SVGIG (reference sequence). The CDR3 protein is CAWSPNRGRLNDEQYF. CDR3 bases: TGTGCCTGGAGTCCGAACAGGGGGCGCTTAAATGACGAGCAGTACTTC. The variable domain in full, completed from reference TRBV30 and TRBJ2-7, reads SQTIHQWPATLVQPVGSPLSLECTVEGTSNPNLYWYRQAAGRGLQLLFYSVGIGQISSEVPQNLSASRPQDRQFILSSKKLLLSDSGFYLCAWSPNRGRLNDEQYFGPGTRLTVT.

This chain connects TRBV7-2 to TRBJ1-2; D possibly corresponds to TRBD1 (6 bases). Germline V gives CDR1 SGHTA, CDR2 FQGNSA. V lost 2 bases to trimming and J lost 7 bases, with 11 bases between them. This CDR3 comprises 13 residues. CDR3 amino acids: CASSLRGQGGYTF. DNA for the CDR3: TGTGCCAGCAGCTTACGGGGGCAGGGTGGCTACACCTTC.

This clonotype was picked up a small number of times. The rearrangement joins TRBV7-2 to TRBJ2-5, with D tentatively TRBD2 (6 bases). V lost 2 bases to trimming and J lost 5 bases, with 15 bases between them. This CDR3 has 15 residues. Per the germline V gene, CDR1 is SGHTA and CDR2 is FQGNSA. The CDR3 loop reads CASSLFGGNLETQYF. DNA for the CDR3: TGTGCCAGCAGCTTATTTGGCGGGAATTTGGAGACCCAGTACTTC. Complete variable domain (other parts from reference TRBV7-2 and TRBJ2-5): GAGVSQSPSNKVTEKGKDVELRCDPISGHTALYWYRQSLGQGLEFLIYFQGNSAPDKSGLPSDRFSAERTGGSVSTLTIQRTQQEDSAVYLCASSLFGGNLETQYFGPGTRLLVL.

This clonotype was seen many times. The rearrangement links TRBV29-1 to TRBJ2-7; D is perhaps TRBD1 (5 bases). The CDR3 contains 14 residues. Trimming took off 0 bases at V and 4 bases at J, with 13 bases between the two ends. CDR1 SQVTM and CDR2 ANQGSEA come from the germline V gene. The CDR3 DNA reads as TGCAGCGTTGAAGATCGCCAGGGTGGATACGAGCAGTACTTC. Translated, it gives CSVEDRQGGYEQYF.